The 30 T cell receptor beta chains reported below all come from one sample, sequenced in a study of T cell repertoires in cytomegalovirus infection. No antigen has been assigned to these receptors. A single record per CDR3 protein comes from TCRdb applying MiXCR to the reads. The data contain approximately 470,000 distinct CDR3 sequences, about 44% of them singletons. This specimen consisted of cultured PBMCs, obtained from culture after CMV antigen stimulation. The receptors stem from a human donor in good health (CMV status not recorded). Some clones in this sample may be carry-over from other donors' samples.

The gene calls are TRBV20-1 and TRBJ2-1; 11 nucleotides agree with TRBD2. Losses at the gene ends were 8 bases for V and 7 bases for J; bases not matched to a gene: 10. This CDR3 is 14 amino acids long. Germline values: CDR1 DFQATT, CDR2 SNEGSKA (reference sequence). The CDR3 DNA reads as TGCAGTCCTTCCAGGCTAGCGGGGGGAAATGAGCAGTTCTTC. This codes for CSPSRLAGGNEQFF.

The table lists this clonotype with a few counts. The rearrangement joins TRBV20-1 to TRBJ1-2; D is undetermined. The CDR3 consists of 12 residues. Looked up from germline, CDR1 is DFQATT and CDR2 is SNEGSKA (reference sequence). Trimming stripped 5 bases from V and 8 bases from J, with 15 bases between. The CDR3 spells CSAGRILGGYTF. CDR3 in DNA: TGCAGTGCTGGAAGAATCCTAGGGGGCTACACCTTC.

V gene TRBV6-1 combines with J gene TRBJ2-7; 9 bases agree with TRBD1. The J segment lost 1 base and the V segment lost 5 bases, leaving 6 bases of the junction unmatched. CDR1 is MNHNS and CDR2 is SASEGT in the germline V gene. CDR3 length equals 15 residues. Here the CDR3 reads CASSYGTGYSYEQYF. The CDR3 DNA reads as TGTGCCAGCAGTTATGGGACAGGGTATTCCTACGAGCAGTACTTC.

In its sample, this clonotype was seen many times. The gene calls are TRBV7-9 and TRBJ2-1; the match to TRBD2 covers 15 bases. CDR1 and CDR2 (germline): SEHNR, FQNEAQ (reference sequence). This CDR3 contains 15 residues. V shed 4 bases and J 7 bases; nucleotides not matched to a gene: 2. The CDR3 here is CASSSGLAGGNEQFF. Written as DNA, the CDR3 is TGTGCCAGCAGCTCGGGACTAGCGGGGGGAAATGAGCAGTTCTTC.

This clonotype was seen a few times. V and J are TRBV6-1 and TRBJ2-3; unclear D gene. In germline, CDR1 is MNHNS, CDR2 SASEGT. The CDR3 runs 14 residues. The ends were cut back, 5 bases at V and 2 bases at J, with 11 bases in the middle. The CDR3 is CASSYRAPTDTQYF. Here the CDR3 DNA reads TGTGCCAGCAGTTACCGGGCCCCCACAGATACGCAGTATTTT.

This clonotype turned up a few times. This chain links TRBV12-5 with TRBJ2-7, with a tentative D call TRBD1 (6 bases). Germline CDR1 is LGHNT and CDR2 is FRNRAP. Trimming cost V 4 bases and J 7 bases, with 17 bases left between them. The CDR3 is made up of 14 amino acids. The CDR3 loop is CASGYGGPTGEQYF. The CDR3 DNA sequence: TGTGCTAGTGGTTATGGGGGCCCTACTGGGGAGCAGTACTTC. The whole variable domain, remainder taken from reference TRBV12-5 and TRBJ2-7, is DARVTQTPRHKVTEMGQEVTMRCQPILGHNTVFWYRQTMMQGLELLAYFRNRAPLDDSGMPKDRFSAEMPDATLATLKIQPSEPRDSAVYFCASGYGGPTGEQYFGPGTRLTVT.

CDR3: CASSQEVSSGFYEQYF. CDR3 bases: TGCGCCAGCAGCCAAGAAGTATCCTCAGGGTTTTACGAGCAGTACTTC. The V gene is TRBV4-3, the J gene TRBJ2-7; D possibly corresponds to TRBD1 (5 bases). Germline loops: CDR1 LGHNA, CDR2 YSLEER. CDR3 size: 16 residues. V lost 0 bases and J 4 bases, leaving 16 bases between the germline ends.

The table lists this clonotype with a few counts. The CDR3 region has the DNA TGTGCCAGCAGCCGGGACACGGGATTGTCGTCCTACGAGCAGTACTTC. It encodes CASSRDTGLSSYEQYF. V usage is TRBV12-3 or TRBV12-4 and J usage is TRBJ2-7, with D perhaps matching TRBD1 (6 bases). The CDR3 is 16 amino acids. V was cut by 6 bases and J by 1 base, with 19 bases left in between.

In its sample, this clonotype was seen a few times. This chain joins TRBV2 and TRBJ2-7; D gene ambiguous. This CDR3 has 12 amino acids. Trimming stripped 8 bases from V and 3 bases from J, with 11 bases between. Germline CDR1 and CDR2: SNHLY and FYNNEI. The CDR3 sequence: CASLGRIYEQYF. The CDR3 DNA reads TGTGCCAGCTTGGGCAGGATCTACGAGCAGTACTTC.

This clonotype was recorded many times. The chain employs TRBV7-4 and TRBJ1-5; D unresolved. Germline-derived CDR1 and CDR2 are SGHVT and SQSDAQ. V was pared by 2 bases and J by 0 bases, with 8 bases between. The CDR3 sequence is 15 residues long. CDR3: CASSLRQDSNQPQHF. As DNA, the CDR3 is TGTGCCAGCAGCTTACGCCAGGATAGCAATCAGCCCCAGCATTTT. The full variable domain, completed using reference TRBV7-4 and TRBJ1-5, is GAGVSQSPRYKVAKRGRDVALRCDSISGHVTLYWYRQTLGQGSEVLTYSQSDAQRDKSGRPSGRFSAERPERSVSTLKIQRTEQGDSAVYLCASSLRQDSNQPQHFGDGTRLSIL.

This clonotype was counted only a few times. The V call is TRBV7-6, the J call TRBJ2-3, with 9 bases aligning to TRBD1. The CDR3 is 15 residues long. J lost 4 bases, V lost 5 bases, and 7 bases had no gene match. Germline-derived CDR1 and CDR2 are SGHVS and FNYEAQ. This CDR3 reads CASSTRDRDPDTQYF. CDR3 DNA sequence: TGTGCCAGCAGCACCCGGGACAGGGACCCAGATACGCAGTATTTT.

The V gene is TRBV11-2, the J gene TRBJ2-7; no clear D. Germline CDR1 and CDR2: SGHAT and FQNNGV. The CDR3 covers 12 residues. Between the trimmed V and J ends, which lost 4 bases and 6 bases, there was a span of 10 bases. DNA for the CDR3: TGTGCCAGCAGCTCGAGAGGATTCGAGCAGTACTTC. Translated, it gives CASSSRGFEQYF.

The V gene is TRBV12-3 or TRBV12-4, the J gene TRBJ2-5; D tentatively fits TRBD1 or TRBD2 (5 bases each). The CDR3 spans 14 residues. The V and J ends lost 6 bases and 3 bases respectively, with 14 bases between them. The CDR3 loop reads CASRPTGTKETQYF. CDR3 nucleotide sequence: TGTGCCAGCAGGCCTACCGGGACCAAAGAGACCCAGTACTTC.

The chain combines TRBV6-6 with TRBJ2-6, with 8 bases lining up with TRBD2. V shed 6 bases, J shed 4 bases, and the junction held 11 bases outside the gene matches. Germline assignment: CDR1 MNHNY and CDR2 SVGAGI (reference sequence). CDR3 size: 17 residues. This CDR3 is CASRGSGGVKGANVLTF. CDR3 DNA sequence: TGTGCCAGCAGGGGGTCCGGGGGGGTGAAAGGGGCCAACGTCCTGACTTTC.

The chain is built from TRBV19 and TRBJ2-1; 13 positions agree with TRBD2. Germline V gives CDR1 LNHDA, CDR2 SQIVND (reference sequence). The ends lost 3 bases at V and 7 bases at J; junction bases unmatched: 3. The CDR3 loop spans 15 amino acids. CDR3 sequence (DNA): TGTGCCAGTAGTATGACTAGCGGGAGGCGGAATGAGCAGTTCTTC. This encodes CASSMTSGRRNEQFF.

This clonotype showed up many times. The chain recombines TRBV7-2 with TRBJ2-1; 7 positions agree with TRBD2. Germline assignment: CDR1 SGHTA and CDR2 FQGNSA. The CDR3 runs to 15 residues. V gave up 5 bases and J gave up 0 bases; unmatched junction bases: 4. The CDR3 is CASSAGGSSYNEQFF. The CDR3 region has the DNA TGTGCCAGCAGCGCCGGGGGGAGCTCCTACAATGAGCAGTTCTTC.

The chain couples TRBV30 to TRBJ1-5; weak D call: TRBD1 (5 bases). The germline gives CDR1 GTSNPN, CDR2 SVGIG (reference sequence). The germline V and J ends were trimmed by 7 bases and 3 bases, with 13 bases remaining between them. The CDR3 contains 13 residues. The CDR3 DNA reads as TGTGCCTTTGCGGCAGGGCCCAATCAGCCCCAGCATTTT. This translates into CAFAAGPNQPQHF.

The V and J genes are TRBV10-1 and TRBJ2-3, with D uncertain. V was cut by 4 bases and J by 6 bases, with 11 bases left in between. The CDR3 has 13 residues. The germline V gene has CDR1 WNHNN and CDR2 SYGVQD (reference sequence). The CDR3 region is CASSARNQDTQYF. CDR3 in DNA: TGCGCCAGCAGTGCTCGGAACCAGGATACGCAGTATTTT.

In this sample, this clonotype turned up a few times. V and J are TRBV12-3 or TRBV12-4 and TRBJ1-3; the D is unclear. The CDR3 has 14 residues. Trimming stripped 7 bases from V and 2 bases from J, with 12 bases between. The CDR3 bases are TGTGCCAGCAAAGTTTCAGGACCTGGAAACACCATATATTTT. Translation gives CASKVSGPGNTIYF.

V gene TRBV7-6 combines with J gene TRBJ1-3; D gene unclear. CDR3 length: 15 amino acids. The germline V and J ends were trimmed by 4 bases and 1 base, with 11 bases remaining between them. In germline, CDR1 is SGHVS, CDR2 FNYEAQ. The CDR3 spells CASSSNKGSGNTIYF. The DNA of the CDR3 is TGTGCCAGCAGCTCAAACAAGGGTTCTGGAAACACCATATATTTT.

This clonotype was picked up one time. This chain joins TRBV10-3 and TRBJ2-5; D may be TRBD1 (8 bases). Germline-derived CDR1 and CDR2 are ENHRY and SYGVKD. The V end was cut by 10 bases, the J end by 4 bases, with 13 bases between. This CDR3 spans 12 amino acids. This chain's CDR3 is CATQGEGETQYF. The CDR3 DNA is TGTGCCACACAGGGGGAGGGAGAGACCCAGTACTTC.

This clonotype has just a few counts. The chain combines TRBV4-1 with TRBJ1-2; possibly TRBD1 for D (6 bases). The CDR3 is 17 residues long. The germline CDR1 and CDR2 sequences are MGHRA and YSYEKL. The V gene lost 6 bases and the J gene lost 0 bases, with 20 bases spanning the gap. In DNA, the CDR3 is TGCGCCAGCAGTCCTCGAGCAAAGACAGGCACTAACTATGGCTACACCTTC. Translating gives CASSPRAKTGTNYGYTF.

This clonotype has more than one count but fewer than ten. The chain couples TRBV7-2 to TRBJ2-7; D perhaps matches TRBD1 (6 bases). Germline CDR1 SGHTA, CDR2 FQGNSA. This CDR3 comprises 14 residues. Trimming removed 7 bases from V and 1 base from J, with 14 bases in between. The CDR3 spells CASTKQGTSYEQYF. CDR3 in DNA: TGTGCCAGCACCAAACAGGGTACGTCCTACGAGCAGTACTTC.

V is TRBV7-2 and J is TRBJ1-5; tentatively, D is TRBD1 (5 bases). This CDR3 spans 13 amino acids. The V end was cut by 2 bases, the J end by 9 bases, with 11 bases between. CDR1 is SGHTA and CDR2 is FQGNSA in the germline V gene. CDR3 region: CASSLRRDAPQHF. The CDR3 nucleotides are TGTGCCAGCAGCTTAAGGCGGGACGCGCCCCAGCATTTT.

V gene TRBV5-6 combines with J gene TRBJ1-6, with D possibly matching TRBD1 (6 bases). Germline values: CDR1 SGHDT, CDR2 YYEEEE. Trimming stripped 1 base from V and 9 bases from J, with 14 bases between. The CDR3 has 15 residues. This CDR3 is CASSLSPGVISPLHF. The CDR3 DNA reads as TGTGCCAGCAGCTTGAGTCCAGGGGTAATTTCACCCCTCCACTTT.

This clonotype was seen more than once but under ten times. An end of the junction differs from the germline gene, which may be a read error. The rearrangement uses TRBV5-3 and TRBJ2-5, with no clear D. TRBV5-3 is an ORF for which the function is uncertain. The length of the CDR3 is 15 residues. The CDR3 sequence is CASSLALVNEETQYF. CDR3 nucleotide sequence: TGTGCCAGCAGCTTGGCTTTGGTCAATGAAGAGACCCAGTACTTC.

This clonotype was observed a handful of times. The CDR3 region is CAAAHIGEQFF. The CDR3 nucleotides read TGTGCCGCAGCCCATATCGGTGAGCAGTTCTTC. The chain joins TRBV10-3 to TRBJ2-1; unclear D gene. The CDR3 totals 11 residues. V shed 11 bases and J shed 9 bases, with 14 bases lying between them. CDR1 is ENHRY and CDR2 is SYGVKD in the germline V gene.

In this sample, this clonotype turned up many times. This rearrangement joins TRBV7-2 to TRBJ2-2, with D hard to call. With 1 base removed from V and 1 base from J, the gap between germline ends came to 4 bases. The CDR3 is 14 residues long. CDR1 and CDR2 from the germline V gene are SGHTA and FQGNSA. In nucleotides, the CDR3 is TGTGCCAGCAGCTTAGGACGGAACACCGGGGAGCTGTTTTTT. As protein: CASSLGRNTGELFF.

The V call is TRBV5-1, the J call TRBJ1-5, with 11 bases identical to TRBD1. V lost 3 bases to trimming and J lost 4 bases; unmatched junction nucleotides: 3. This CDR3 region has 15 residues. The germline V gene encodes CDR1 SGHRS and CDR2 YFSETQ. The DNA for the CDR3 is TGCGCCAGCAGCTGGACAGGGGGCGGGAATCAGCCCCAGCATTTT. Residues: CASSWTGGGNQPQHF. The full variable domain, with the rest looked up from reference TRBV5-1 and TRBJ1-5, is KAGVTQTPRYLIKTRGQQVTLSCSPISGHRSVSWYQQTPGQGLQFLFEYFSETQRNKGNFPGRFSGRQFSNSRSEMNVSTLELGDSALYLCASSWTGGGNQPQHFGDGTRLSIL.

This clonotype was observed a handful of times. The V and J genes are TRBV7-8 and TRBJ2-7, with D uncertain. CDR1 and CDR2 from the germline V gene are SGHVS and FQNEAQ. Trimming shortened V by 5 bases and J by 2 bases, and 19 bases separated the two germline ends. The CDR3 has 16 amino acids. CDR3 nucleotide sequence: TGTGCCAGCAGCGCCCAAATTGGTCTTCGTACCTACGAGCAGTACTTC. Protein product: CASSAQIGLRTYEQYF.